The rows below give T cell receptor beta chains drawn from one sample of a study of post-analysis software for immune sequencing data. MiXCR was run by TCRdb on the PCR reads, yielding one entry per CDR3 protein. Altogether a few hundred thousand distinct CDR3 sequences are present, about a third being singletons, with the ten largest covering around 15%. Specimen: blood. The receptors shown here come from a girl aged 5 to 17 with multiple sclerosis. Each CDR3 is given with its conserved first and last residue. The D gene is left open where the match is weak. Rows give clone size only sometimes, using once, few, many, or a class for an expanded clone.

D gene,clone size,J gene,V gene,CDR3 protein,CDR3 DNA
-,-,TRBJ1-2,TRBV5-1,CASSLGTPLRDNFNGYTF,TGCGCCAGCAGCTTGGGCACGCCTCTTCGGGACAACTTTAATGGCTACACCTTC
TRBD1,few,TRBJ1-2,TRBV18,CASSPFRTGTGAVSYGYTF,TGTGCCAGCTCCCCCTTCAGGACCGGGACAGGGGCCGTGAGCTATGGCTACACCTTC
-,-,TRBJ2-3,TRBV27,CASSLWSPDPTDTQYF,TGTGCCAGCAGTCTATGGTCCCCTGACCCCACAGATACGCAGTATTTT
-,few,TRBJ2-5,TRBV7-3,CASSASGAQETQYF,TGTGCCAGCAGCGCATCGGGAGCGCAAGAGACCCAGTACTTC
TRBD2,-,TRBJ2-3,TRBV12-3/TRBV12-4,CASSFFSTSGTTDTQYF,TGTGCCAGCAGTTTCTTTTCTACTAGCGGGACCACAGATACGCAGTATTTT
-,few,TRBJ2-3,TRBV5-1,CASSLDPTGTQYF,TGCGCCAGCAGCTTGGACCCCACCGGTACGCAGTATTTT
-,few,TRBJ2-7,TRBV24-1,CATSEGASYEQYF,TGTGCCACCAGTGAGGGAGCCTCCTACGAGCAGTACTTC
TRBD1,-,TRBJ2-7,TRBV28,CASSSSGQGIPYEQYF,TGTGCCAGCAGTTCCTCGGGACAGGGAATCCCCTACGAGCAGTACTTC
-,-,TRBJ1-2,TRBV6-5,CASSYSSISSYGYTF,TGTGCCAGCAGTTACTCATCCATCTCCTCCTATGGCTACACCTTC
TRBD2,-,TRBJ2-7,TRBV20-1,CSAESSGGGYEQYF,TGCAGTGCTGAATCTAGCGGGGGGGGGTACGAGCAGTACTTC
-,-,TRBJ1-5,TRBV12-3/TRBV12-4,CASSRGSNQPQHF,TGTGCCAGCAGCAGGGGAAGCAATCAGCCCCAGCATTTT
-,few,TRBJ1-2,TRBV6-5,CASRAGYNYGYTF,TGTGCCAGCCGGGCAGGGTACAACTATGGCTACACCTTC
-,-,TRBJ2-5,TRBV12-3/TRBV12-4,CTSSFSSEETQYF,TGTACCAGCAGTTTTTCCTCAGAAGAGACCCAGTACTTC
-,-,TRBJ1-1,TRBV6-5,CASSYSRGGTEAFF,TGTGCCAGCAGTTACTCGAGGGGGGGCACTGAAGCTTTCTTT
-,many,TRBJ2-1,TRBV5-1,CASSLGAVSSYNEQFF,TGCGCCAGCAGCTTGGGGGCAGTAAGCTCCTACAATGAGCAGTTCTTC
TRBD2,few,TRBJ2-1,TRBV9,CASSGGTSGGAEEQFF,TGTGCCAGCAGCGGGGGGACTAGCGGGGGGGCAGAGGAGCAGTTCTTC
-,-,TRBJ2-2,TRBV20-1,CSARIRDTGELFF,TGCAGTGCCAGGATCAGGGACACCGGGGAGCTGTTTTTT
-,-,TRBJ2-7,TRBV20-1,CSAENRRQLSVVEQYF,TGCAGTGCTGAGAATCGGCGACAGTTGAGTGTGGTGGAGCAGTACTTC
TRBD1,-,TRBJ2-7,TRBV7-9,CASSRSGQSSSEQYF,TGTGCCAGCAGCCGATCGGGACAGTCCTCATCCGAGCAGTACTTC
TRBD1,-,TRBJ2-1,TRBV3-1,CASSPDRVNYNEQFF,TGTGCCAGCAGCCCGGACAGGGTAAACTACAATGAGCAGTTCTTC
-,few,TRBJ1-2,TRBV20-1,CSASVGDGYTF,TGCAGTGCTAGTGTGGGAGATGGCTACACCTTC
-,-,TRBJ2-1,TRBV6-1,CASSALGVNEQFF,TGTGCCAGCAGTGCTCTAGGGGTAAATGAGCAGTTCTTC
-,once,TRBJ2-1,TRBV6-2/TRBV6-3,CASSSIGGNEQFF,TGTGCCAGCAGCTCAATTGGGGGAAATGAGCAGTTCTTC
-,-,TRBJ1-6,TRBV27,CASRRGGRLSPLHF,TGTGCCAGCAGAAGGGGAGGGAGGCTTTCACCCCTCCACTTT
-,-,TRBJ2-5,TRBV7-8,CASSIRGETQYF,TGTGCCAGCAGCATTAGGGGAGAGACCCAGTACTTC
-,-,TRBJ2-3,TRBV6-1,CASSEQGQDTQYF,TGTGCCAGCAGTGAGCAGGGGCAGGATACGCAGTATTTT
TRBD1,-,TRBJ2-5,TRBV3-1,CASSLRGSLRGRGEQYF,TGTGCCAGCAGCCTCCGGGGGAGTCTCAGGGGGCGAGGGGAGCAGTACTTC
-,few,TRBJ2-1,TRBV20-1,CSARPDSHYSEQFF,TGCAGTGCTAGACCGGACAGCCACTACAGTGAGCAGTTCTTC
TRBD1,-,TRBJ1-2,TRBV4-2,CASSQARDRNVYGYTF,TGTGCCAGCAGCCAAGCCCGGGACAGAAACGTCTATGGCTACACCTTC
-,-,TRBJ2-7,TRBV18,CASSPPLSLYEQYF,TGTGCCAGCTCACCACCGCTGTCCCTCTACGAGCAGTACTTC
TRBD2,-,TRBJ2-7,TRBV27,CASSELTSGGYSEQYF,TGTGCCAGCAGTGAATTGACTAGCGGGGGTTACAGCGAGCAGTACTTC
-,-,TRBJ2-7,TRBV5-6,CASSGGLQGLYEQYF,TGTGCCAGCAGCGGGGGTCTGCAGGGACTCTACGAGCAGTACTTC
TRBD2,-,TRBJ2-3,TRBV11-2,CASSFLGGGPSTDTQYF,TGTGCCAGCAGCTTCCTCGGGGGGGGGCCAAGCACAGATACGCAGTATTTT
TRBD2,-,TRBJ2-2,TRBV15,CATSRDWGGLDTGELFF,TGTGCCACCAGCAGAGATTGGGGGGGGTTGGACACCGGGGAGCTGTTTTTT
-,many,TRBJ2-1,TRBV7-2,CASSYNFGGTLLNEQFF,TGTGCCAGCAGCTATAACTTTGGCGGGACCCTTCTCAATGAGCAGTTCTTC
-,-,TRBJ1-1,TRBV12-3/TRBV12-4,CASSLEAWGTEAFF,TGTGCCAGCAGTTTAGAAGCGTGGGGCACTGAAGCTTTCTTT
-,-,TRBJ1-1,TRBV7-9,CASSSWPQGGTEAFF,TGTGCCAGCAGCTCCTGGCCACAGGGAGGGACTGAAGCTTTCTTT
-,few,TRBJ1-4,TRBV3-1,CASSRKGGINEKLFF,TGTGCCAGCAGCCGAAAGGGGGGAATTAATGAAAAACTGTTTTTT
-,many,TRBJ2-7,TRBV12-3/TRBV12-4,CASSMADSRQQYF,TGTGCCAGCAGTATGGCGGACTCGCGCCAGCAGTACTTC
TRBD1,few,TRBJ1-4,TRBV3-1,CASTGPGTGGEKLFF,TGTGCCAGCACCGGTCCCGGGACAGGGGGTGAAAAACTGTTTTTT
TRBD1,few,TRBJ1-5,TRBV15,CATSREQGAGNQPQHF,TGTGCCACCAGCAGAGAACAGGGGGCAGGCAATCAGCCCCAGCATTTT
TRBD1,-,TRBJ1-6,TRBV6-5,CASRGQANSPPHF,TGTGCCAGCAGGGGACAGGCTAATTCACCCCCCCACTTT
-,few,TRBJ2-3,TRBV5-1,CASRGPDTDTQYF,TGCGCCAGCAGGGGGCCAGACACAGATACGCAGTATTTT
TRBD1,-,TRBJ2-7,TRBV5-5,CASSFPRGQGIHEQYF,TGTGCCAGCAGCTTTCCTCGAGGACAGGGGATCCACGAGCAGTACTTC
-,few,TRBJ2-3,TRBV12-3/TRBV12-4,CASSLGEAPDTQYF,TGTGCCAGCAGCCTGGGAGAGGCTCCGGATACGCAGTATTTT
-,-,TRBJ2-7,TRBV11-2,CASSRGFSYEQYF,TGTGCCAGCAGCCGCGGATTCTCCTACGAGCAGTACTTC
-,few,TRBJ2-3,TRBV15,CATSRAASDTQYF,TGTGCCACCAGCAGAGCTGCCTCAGATACGCAGTATTTT
TRBD2,-,TRBJ2-5,TRBV30,CAWDFGGEKTQYF,TGTGCCTGGGATTTTGGGGGGGAAAAGACCCAGTACTTC
TRBD1,-,TRBJ2-1,TRBV7-3,CASSLISGGDEQFF,TGTGCCAGCAGCTTAATTTCAGGGGGCGATGAGCAGTTCTTC
-,-,TRBJ1-5,TRBV27,CASSYRLHQPQHF,TGTGCCAGCAGTTACCGACTACACCAGCCCCAGCATTTT
TRBD2,once,TRBJ2-3,TRBV7-2,CASSLGLAGASGTQYF,TGTGCCAGCAGCCTGGGACTAGCGGGGGCCAGCGGTACGCAGTATTTT
-,-,TRBJ1-5,TRBV1,CTSSQEEGWDGGDQPQHF,TGCACCAGCAGCCAAGAAGAGGGCTGGGACGGCGGTGATCAGCCCCAGCATTTT
-,-,TRBJ2-3,TRBV7-2,CASRLAVRDTQYF,TGTGCCAGCAGATTAGCGGTACGAGATACGCAGTATTTT
-,-,TRBJ2-2,TRBV27,CASSSGATNTGERFF,TGTGCCAGCAGTTCTGGCGCAACAAACACCGGGGAGCGGTTTTTT
TRBD1,-,TRBJ1-2,TRBV4-1,CASSQNRGDYGYTF,TGCGCCAGCAGCCAGAACAGGGGTGACTATGGCTACACCTTC
-,-,TRBJ2-7,TRBV13,CASSLSGHWSYEQYF,TGTGCCAGCAGCCTCAGCGGCCATTGGTCCTACGAGCAGTACTTC
-,-,TRBJ2-1,TRBV6-5,CVSRPGSAGQETQFF,TGTGTCAGCAGGCCCGGTTCGGCGGGACAAGAGACCCAGTTCTTC
TRBD2,few,TRBJ2-4,TRBV7-6,CASSLGVGGTLGNIQYF,TGTGCCAGCAGCTTAGGGGTCGGGGGGACCCTCGGAAACATTCAGTACTTC